A selection of T cell receptor beta chains follows, all from one sample in a study of blood T cell repertoires in COVID-19. Measured with immunoSEQ multiplex PCR; TCRdb has only the in-frame clones, and not every one. The sample includes tens of thousands of clones, around 70% of them seen just once. Input material: peripheral blood. These receptors all come from a man between 65 and 85 years old with acute or convalescent COVID-19. Each CDR3 is given with its conserved first and last residue. D genes are given only for firm matches. Size is stated for part of the rows, as once, few or many counts, or as a class when the clone is expanded.

clone size	V gene	D gene	J gene	CDR3 DNA	CDR3 protein
-	TRBV24-1	TRBD1	TRBJ2-5	TGTGCCACCAGTGAACTTGGGACAGGTCAACAAGAGACCCAGTACTTC	CATSELGTGQQETQYF
few	TRBV5-1	TRBD1	TRBJ1-1	TGCGCCAGCAGCACTGGGACAGGGGGCACTGAAGCTTTCTTT	CASSTGTGGTEAFF
-	TRBV28	-	TRBJ1-1	TGTGCCAGCAGTCCCTTCTTCGGGAACACTGAAGCTTTCTTT	CASSPFFGNTEAFF
-	TRBV5-4	-	TRBJ1-1	TGTGCCAGCAGCCGACAGAACACTGAAGCTTTCTTT	CASSRQNTEAFF
-	TRBV11-2	-	TRBJ1-3	TGTGCCAGCAGCCCGATTCGAGGCCCGCTGGGCACCATATATTTT	CASSPIRGPLGTIYF
-	TRBV27	-	TRBJ1-2	TGTGCCAGCAGTCGGGTGGGGGGGCTCTATGGCTACACCTTC	CASSRVGGLYGYTF
-	TRBV4-2	-	TRBJ2-5	TGTGCCAGCAGCCAAGAACTCAGGGGACCCCAAGAGACCCAGTACTTC	CASSQELRGPQETQYF
-	TRBV6-6	TRBD2	TRBJ2-1	TGTGCCAGCAGTCCCTTGGCGGGAGGGCCTTCGGATGAGCAGTTCTTC	CASSPLAGGPSDEQFF
-	TRBV12-3/TRBV12-4	-	TRBJ2-1	TGTGCCAGCAGTCTGCAGGGCCGCAATGAGCAGTTCTTC	CASSLQGRNEQFF
-	TRBV4-1	TRBD1	TRBJ1-1	TGCGCCAGCAGCCAAGCAGGGACAGTGAACACTGAAGCTTTCTTT	CASSQAGTVNTEAFF
-	TRBV19	TRBD1	TRBJ2-1	TGTGCCAGTAGTATCAGGGGACAGGGGGGTTACAATGAGCAGTTCTTC	CASSIRGQGGYNEQFF
-	TRBV2	-	TRBJ1-6	TGTGCCAGCAGCACCCAGACAGCTGCCCACCACTTT	CASSTQTAAHHF
-	TRBV5-1	-	TRBJ2-7	TGCGCCAGCAGCTTGTCTCAGGGGATATACGAGCAGTACTTC	CASSLSQGIYEQYF
-	TRBV7-8	TRBD2	TRBJ2-7	TGTGCCAGCAGAAAGAATAGCGGGGCGGAGGAGCAGTACTTC	CASRKNSGAEEQYF
-	TRBV5-1	TRBD1	TRBJ2-5	TGCGCCAGCAGCCCTGGGACAGCCCAAGAGACCCAGTACTTC	CASSPGTAQETQYF
-	TRBV6-5	TRBD2	TRBJ2-7	TGTGCCAGCAGTTACACGACTAGCGGGAGAAACCACGAGCAGTACTTC	CASSYTTSGRNHEQYF
-	TRBV18	TRBD2	TRBJ2-5	TGTGCCAGCTCACCCTGGACTAGCGGGCCGCAAGAGACCCAGTACTTC	CASSPWTSGPQETQYF
-	TRBV3-1/TRBV3-2	TRBD1	TRBJ1-2	TGTGCCAGCAGCCAAGGACAGGGTAAGGGCGGCTACACCTTC	CASSQGQGKGGYTF
-	TRBV6-5	-	TRBJ1-5	TGTGCCAGCAGCGTGGACATGTCACAGCATTTT	CASSVDMSQHF
-	TRBV9	TRBD1	TRBJ2-3	TGTGCCAGCAGCGTAGCTGGACAGGGGAGGGCAGATACGCAGTATTTT	CASSVAGQGRADTQYF
-	TRBV6-5	-	TRBJ2-7	TGTGCCAGCAGTCCGGGACTCCTAGAGCAGTACTTC	CASSPGLLEQYF
few	TRBV30	TRBD1	TRBJ1-4	TGTGCCTCCCCGATGGGGGCGGGACAGGAACTGTTTTTT	CASPMGAGQELFF
once	TRBV29-1	TRBD1	TRBJ2-2	TGCAGCGTTGGACCAGGGGGCTCCGGGGAGCTGTTTTTT	CSVGPGGSGELFF
-	TRBV4-1	-	TRBJ2-3	TGCGCCAGCAGCCAAGGGGTGGGGGCCACAGATACGCAGTATTTT	CASSQGVGATDTQYF
-	TRBV12-3/TRBV12-4	-	TRBJ2-3	TGTGCCAGCAGTTCAAGGACTGAGTCGGTATATTTT	CASSSRTESVYF
-	TRBV3-1/TRBV3-2	-	TRBJ2-5	TGTGCCAGCAGCCAAGTGGGAGACATCCACCACTTC	CASSQVGDIHHF
once	TRBV5-6	TRBD2	TRBJ2-1	TGTGCCAGCAGCTTTCGGACTAGCGTGAGCAAGAGTGAGCAGTTCTTC	CASSFRTSVSKSEQFF
-	TRBV24-1	-	TRBJ2-7	TGTGCCACCAGTGATGGGGGGATCGGGAGCTACGAGCAGTACTTC	CATSDGGIGSYEQYF
-	TRBV19	-	TRBJ1-1	TGTGCCAGTAGTATGGTCAGGTACGCCACTGAAGCTTTCTTT	CASSMVRYATEAFF
-	TRBV19	-	TRBJ2-2	TGTGCCAGTAGTAGGGGCCTTGGGGCGAACACCGGGGAGCTGTTTTTT	CASSRGLGANTGELFF
-	TRBV28	-	TRBJ2-7	TGTGCCAGCAGTTTTTCCCAGGGGGGCCTTTCCTACGAGCAGTACTTC	CASSFSQGGLSYEQYF
-	TRBV10-2	-	TRBJ2-3	TGCGCCAGCAGCGCTCACCGGGATACAGATACGCAGTATTTT	CASSAHRDTDTQYF
-	TRBV4-1	-	TRBJ2-4	TGCGCCAGCAGCCAAGAGACAGGTGACCCTTCACTAGCCAAAAACATTCAGTACTTC	CASSQETGDPSLAKNIQYF
-	TRBV7-9	-	TRBJ2-3	TGTGCCAGCAGCTTAGTGTCTAGCGCAGATACGCAGTATTTT	CASSLVSSADTQYF
-	TRBV6-2/TRBV6-3	-	TRBJ2-3	TGTGCCAGCAGTTACTCAGCTAGCGACACAGATACGCAGTATTTT	CASSYSASDTDTQYF
-	TRBV2	TRBD2	TRBJ2-1	TGTGCCAGCGGGGGACTAGCGGGGAGCCGCTCCTACAATGAGCAGTTCTTC	CASGGLAGSRSYNEQFF
few	TRBV11-2	TRBD1	TRBJ1-1	TGTGCCAGCAGCATACAGGGGGCGCAGGCTTTCTTT	CASSIQGAQAFF
-	TRBV28	-	TRBJ1-4	TGTGCCAGCATCCCCGAAGGGGTAGTCGGAAAACTGTTTTTT	CASIPEGVVGKLFF
few	TRBV28	-	TRBJ1-1	TGTGCCAGCAGCTTGCCCGGGGGACCGGGCGTTTTCTTT	CASSLPGGPGVFF
few	TRBV11-2	TRBD1	TRBJ1-1	TGTGCCAGCAGCTTACAGGGGGCGACTGAAGCTTTCTTT	CASSLQGATEAFF
-	TRBV9	TRBD2	TRBJ2-1	TGTGCCAGCAGCGTAATAGCGGGAGGCCCAGGGAATGAGCAGTTCTTC	CASSVIAGGPGNEQFF
few	TRBV2	TRBD2	TRBJ2-1	TGTGCCAGCATCGATGGGGTAGCGGGAGACAGGGATGAGCAGTTCTTC	CASIDGVAGDRDEQFF
-	TRBV9	TRBD2	TRBJ2-3	TGTGCCAGCAGCCAACTCACTAGCGGGAGTTCCGATACGCAGTATTTT	CASSQLTSGSSDTQYF
-	TRBV6-4	TRBD1	TRBJ1-5	TGTGCCAGCAGTGTTGATCAGGGGGATCGCAATCAGCCCCAGCATTTT	CASSVDQGDRNQPQHF
once	TRBV6-2/TRBV6-3	TRBD2	TRBJ2-1	TGTGCCAGCAGCCTAGCGGAATTCTCCTACAATGAGCAGTTCTTC	CASSLAEFSYNEQFF
-	TRBV7-9	-	TRBJ1-2	TGTGCCAGCAGCTCCGGAAGGGGCTTCAACTATGGCTACACCTTC	CASSSGRGFNYGYTF
-	TRBV7-2	-	TRBJ1-4	TGTGCCAGCAGCCCCATGGGGGGTGGGAGTGAAAAACTGTTTTTT	CASSPMGGGSEKLFF
-	TRBV3-1/TRBV3-2	-	TRBJ2-1	TGTGCCAGCAGCCAAGCGGGAGCAGGCTACAATGAGCAGTTCTTC	CASSQAGAGYNEQFF
-	TRBV19	TRBD1	TRBJ2-2	TGTGCCAGTAGTTGGGACAGGGGAGAGACCGGGGAGCTGTTTTTT	CASSWDRGETGELFF
once	TRBV19	-	TRBJ1-6	TGTGCCAGTAAGAGTGACAGGAATAATTCACCCCTCCACTTT	CASKSDRNNSPLHF
-	TRBV7-9	-	TRBJ2-2	TGTGCCAGCAGCTTAGTAGAGGGTCACACCGGGGAGCTGTTTTTT	CASSLVEGHTGELFF
-	TRBV28	-	TRBJ1-2	TGTGCCAGCAGTTTATGGGAGACATCTAGGGGTTATGGCTACACCTTC	CASSLWETSRGYGYTF
-	TRBV15	TRBD2	TRBJ2-1	TGTGCCACCAGGGGGAAAGCGGGAAGCGACCACAATGAGCAGTTCTTC	CATRGKAGSDHNEQFF
few	TRBV7-2	TRBD2	TRBJ2-3	TGTGCCAGCCGCCTAGCGGGAGGGGGCACAGATACGCAGTATTTT	CASRLAGGGTDTQYF
once	TRBV15	-	TRBJ2-7	TGTGCCACCAGCAGTTTTGTTGGGGGCGGATTGAACGAGCAGTACTTC	CATSSFVGGGLNEQYF
many	TRBV6-5	-	TRBJ1-5	TGTGCCAGCAGTTACTCTTCAGGGGTCAATCAGCCCCAGCATTTT	CASSYSSGVNQPQHF
few	TRBV19	-	TRBJ1-1	TGTGCCAGTAGTATAAGTGGGAGGGGCTCGGGCACTGAAGCTTTCTTT	CASSISGRGSGTEAFF